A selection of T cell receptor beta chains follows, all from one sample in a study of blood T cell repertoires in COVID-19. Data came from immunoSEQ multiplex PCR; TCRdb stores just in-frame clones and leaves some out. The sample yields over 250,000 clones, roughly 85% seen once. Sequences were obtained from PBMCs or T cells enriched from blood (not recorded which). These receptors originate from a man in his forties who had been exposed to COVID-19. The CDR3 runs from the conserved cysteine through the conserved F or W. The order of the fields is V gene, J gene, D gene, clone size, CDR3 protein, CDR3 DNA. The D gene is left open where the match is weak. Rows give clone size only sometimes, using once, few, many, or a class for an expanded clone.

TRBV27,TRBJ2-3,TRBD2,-,CATWSGRTQYF,TGTGCCACCTGGAGCGGGAGAACGCAGTATTTT
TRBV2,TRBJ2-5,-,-,CASSEREWARTPETQYF,TGTGCCAGCAGCGAACGAGAATGGGCCCGTACTCCAGAGACCCAGTACTTC
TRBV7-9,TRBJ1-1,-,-,CASTRSTEAFF,TGTGCCAGCACCCGTAGCACTGAAGCTTTCTTT
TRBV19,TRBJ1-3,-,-,CAVRSPRSGNTIYF,TGTGCCGTTAGAAGCCCGAGATCTGGAAACACCATATATTTT
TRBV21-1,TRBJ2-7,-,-,CASSSIRGRIYVYEQYF,TGTGCCAGCAGCTCTATTCGGGGGAGAATATACGTTTACGAGCAGTACTTC
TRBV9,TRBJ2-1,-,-,CASSVSNSLADEQFF,TGTGCCAGCAGCGTATCTAACTCCCTAGCAGATGAGCAGTTCTTC
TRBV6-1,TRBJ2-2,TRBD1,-,CASSEMLQGAKTGELFF,TGTGCCAGCAGTGAAATGTTGCAGGGGGCTAAAACCGGGGAGCTGTTTTTT
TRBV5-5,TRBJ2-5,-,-,CASTSGRLQETQYF,TGTGCCAGCACCAGCGGCCGGTTACAAGAGACCCAGTACTTC
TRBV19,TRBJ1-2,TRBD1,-,CASNRQGTHGYTF,TGTGCCAGTAACCGACAGGGGACCCATGGCTACACCTTC
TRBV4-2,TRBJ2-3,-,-,CASSQTSGTDTQYF,TGTGCCAGCAGCCAAACATCCGGCACAGATACGCAGTATTTT
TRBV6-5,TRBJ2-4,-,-,CASSSYQGLAKNIQYF,TGTGCCAGCAGTTCGTACCAGGGGTTAGCCAAAAACATTCAGTACTTC
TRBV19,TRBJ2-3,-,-,CASKKTGPTDTQYF,TGTGCCAGTAAAAAGACAGGCCCGACAGATACGCAGTATTTT
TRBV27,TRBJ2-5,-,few,CASSRTQETQYF,TGTGCCAGCAGTAGGACACAAGAGACCCAGTACTTC
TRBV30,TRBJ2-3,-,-,CAWKTGSSTDTQYF,TGTGCCTGGAAAACAGGGTCTAGCACAGATACGCAGTATTTT
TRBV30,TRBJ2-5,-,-,CAWTRTAQETQYF,TGTGCCTGGACAAGGACAGCGCAAGAGACCCAGTACTTC
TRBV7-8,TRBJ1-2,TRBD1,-,CASSLTGAGYTF,TGTGCCAGCAGCCTAACAGGGGCTGGCTACACCTTC
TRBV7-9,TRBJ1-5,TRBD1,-,CASSPTGVDQPQHF,TGTGCCAGCAGCCCCACAGGGGTCGATCAGCCCCAGCATTTT
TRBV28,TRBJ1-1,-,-,CASSSGALNTEAFF,TGTGCCAGCAGCTCAGGGGCATTGAACACTGAAGCTTTCTTT
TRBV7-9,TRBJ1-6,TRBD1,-,CASSLYRGDSPLHF,TGTGCCAGCAGCTTATACAGGGGGGATTCACCCCTCCACTTT
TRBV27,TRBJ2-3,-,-,CASSRIDTDTQYF,TGTGCCAGCAGCCGAATAGACACAGATACGCAGTATTTT
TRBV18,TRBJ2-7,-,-,CASSPQGRSYEQYF,TGTGCCAGCTCACCCCAGGGGAGAAGCTACGAGCAGTACTTC
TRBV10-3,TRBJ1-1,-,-,CAIRWLMSTEAFF,TGTGCCATCAGGTGGTTAATGAGCACTGAAGCTTTCTTT
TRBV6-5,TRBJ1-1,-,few,CASRVTGNTEAFF,TGTGCCAGCAGAGTTACAGGGAACACTGAAGCTTTCTTT
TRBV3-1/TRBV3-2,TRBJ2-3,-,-,CASSRGPTSYTQYF,TGTGCCAGCAGCCGGGGGCCCACCTCCTATACGCAGTATTTT
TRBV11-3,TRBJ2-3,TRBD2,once,CASSKKGLAGWTDTQYF,TGTGCCAGCAGCAAGAAAGGACTAGCGGGTTGGACAGATACGCAGTATTTT
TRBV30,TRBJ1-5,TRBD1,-,CASGGGTKNSNQPQHF,TGTGCCTCTGGAGGGGGCACAAAAAATAGCAATCAGCCCCAGCATTTT
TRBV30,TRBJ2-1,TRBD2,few,CAWSKTSGQYNEQFF,TGTGCCTGGAGTAAAACTAGCGGGCAGTACAATGAGCAGTTCTTC
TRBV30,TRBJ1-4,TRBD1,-,CAWSVGTGNFEKLFF,TGTGCCTGGAGTGTAGGGACAGGGAATTTTGAAAAACTGTTTTTT
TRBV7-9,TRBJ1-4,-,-,CASRLDNEKLFF,TGTGCCAGCAGACTCGATAATGAAAAACTGTTTTTT
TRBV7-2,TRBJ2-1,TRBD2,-,CASSLASGRANEQFF,TGTGCCAGCAGCTTAGCTAGCGGGAGGGCGAATGAGCAGTTCTTC
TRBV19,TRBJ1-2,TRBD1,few,CASSYFSDRVDGYTF,TGTGCCAGTAGTTATTTTTCGGACAGGGTGGATGGCTACACCTTC
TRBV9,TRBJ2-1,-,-,CASTPPRSNEQFF,TGTGCCAGCACCCCACCCCGGAGTAATGAGCAGTTCTTC
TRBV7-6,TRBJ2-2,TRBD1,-,CASSLGQGFNTGELFF,TGTGCCAGCAGCCTCGGACAGGGGTTTAACACCGGGGAGCTGTTTTTT
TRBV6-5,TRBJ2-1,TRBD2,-,CASRPGLAGSNEQFF,TGTGCCAGCAGGCCTGGACTAGCGGGCTCCAATGAGCAGTTCTTC
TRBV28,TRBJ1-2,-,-,CASSRGNYGYTF,TGTGCCAGCAGTAGGGGTAACTATGGCTACACCTTC
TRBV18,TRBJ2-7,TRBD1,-,CASSPETGSYEQYF,TGTGCCAGCTCACCAGAGACAGGGAGCTACGAGCAGTACTTC